The TCR beta chain described here comes from a study of technical replicates of blood from four donors (dated by TCRdb to the late 2010s). This clone was recorded a few times. Its target antigen remains unknown. Base-call qualities are not available, and no considerably larger clone is one nucleotide away. Library preparation was by the immunoSEQ multiplex PCR assay. As stored in TCRdb, this immuneACCESS dataset retains in-frame rearrangements with V and J assigned. A fraction of the clones does not appear; measured against another copy, unresolved V genes explain less than half of the discrepancy, and the remainder lacks a known reason. The sample table shows approximately 100,000 clones, and over 95% are seen once. The ten top clones hold approximately 0.2% of the sample. The TCR was taken from a human donor in good health. The sequencing sample was made of T cells isolated from PBMCs.

The CDR3: CASSQIGRDRYKDTQYF. The DNA sequence is as follows: TGCGCCAGCAGCCAAATTGGTCGGGACAGGTACAAAGATACGCAGTATTTT. The V gene is TRBV4-1 and the J gene is TRBJ2-3; TRBD1 matches 8 bases in the middle. CDR1 MGHRA and CDR2 YSYEKL were looked up in the germline V gene. The CDR3 spans 17 residues, from the cysteine through the phenylalanine. Here the CDR3 DNA is all that survives: 51 bases in frame from base 1. Trimming removed 2 bases from V and 5 bases from J; the gene matches leave 12 bases unexplained.